The text below deals with one T cell receptor (beta chain). The antigen is unknown. The data were obtained in a study of OX40 agonist ivuxolimab in advanced cancers. Whole-study results and caveats: Within 6 weeks, CD4+ and CD8+ blood T cells expanded clonally at 0.1 to 3.0 mg/kg.

The ends were cut back, 2 bases at V and 5 bases at J, with 6 bases in the middle. This CDR3 is built from 12 residues. Per the germline V gene, CDR1 is MDHEN and CDR2 is SYDVKM. The method was immunoSEQ multiplex PCR; TCRdb's version includes in-frame clones alone and lacks a portion of them. The sample lists some 94,000 clones, around 95% seen once, with around 2% in the top ten. The starting material was CD4+ or CD8+ T cells sorted from blood, obtained in a trial of the OX40 agonist ivuxolimab. V is TRBV28 and J is TRBJ2-5; D call uncertain. The receptor was isolated from an adult with an advanced solid tumor such as melanoma, head and neck, liver or kidney cancer. CDR3 nucleotide sequence: TGTGCCAGCAGTTTAAATGTCGAGACCCAGTACTTC. Translating it yields CASSLNVETQYF.